The 13 T cell receptor beta chains presented below share a single source sample, sequenced in a study of blood T cells in healthy people across ages. Alongside a J-beta primer mix, a sample-barcoded 5' primer served in a second PCR lasting about 7 to 12 cycles. TCRdb called the 5' RACE reads again in MiXCR, with one record for every CDR3 protein. Among around 1,800,000 distinct CDR3 sequences listed, 30% to 40% were seen once. The sequencing sample was made of blood. The receptors were gathered from a human donor in good health.

This clonotype was observed a handful of times. CDR3: CASKGDPTDTQYF. In DNA form, the CDR3 reads TGTGCCAGCAAAGGGGACCCCACAGATACGCAGTATTTT. The chain combines TRBV25-1 with TRBJ2-3, with D perhaps given as TRBD1 or TRBD2 (5 bases each). The CDR3 runs to 13 residues. Germline V gene data show CDR1 as MGHDK and CDR2 as SYGVNS. Trimming took off 7 bases at V and 2 bases at J, with 10 bases between the two ends.

A note on this clonotype: Germline is not matched at one junction end, which may reflect a read error. This sequence joins TRBV2 and TRBJ2-7, with TRBD2 matching 8 bases. The CDR3 has 15 amino acids. In germline, CDR1 is SNHLY, CDR2 FYNNEI. The CDR3 region is CACSPRGGLFDEQYF. DNA of the CDR3: TGTGCCTGCAGTCCTCGGGGGGGCCTTTTCGATGAGCAGTACTTC.

In this sample, this clonotype turned up a few times. This chain connects TRBV12-3 or TRBV12-4 to TRBJ1-5; no clear D gene. The CDR3 is 14 amino acids. V lost 6 bases and J 6 bases, leaving 15 bases between the germline ends. Written as DNA, the CDR3 is TGTGCCAGCAGCCATGGGGATTTGGGTCAGCCCCAGCATTTT. It yields the protein CASSHGDLGQPQHF.

The chain has TRBV12-3 or TRBV12-4 and TRBJ1-2; D gene ambiguous. The CDR3 has 14 amino acids. V gave up 4 bases and J gave up 4 bases, with 13 bases separating them. DNA of the CDR3: TGTGCCAGCAGTTATAGGATGTCGGGCTATGGCTACACCTTC. It encodes CASSYRMSGYGYTF.

This clonotype was seen more than once but under ten times. The junction shows a germline mismatch at one end, possibly a read error. The rearrangement uses TRBV28 and TRBJ2-7, with D hard to call. The length of the CDR3 is 14 residues. The V gene's germline CDR1 is MDHEN and CDR2 SYDVKM. CDR3 in amino acids: CASSLLGSSHEQYF. DNA for the CDR3: TGTGCCAGCAGTTTATTGGGCAGCTCCCACGAGCAGTACTTC.

The rearrangement links TRBV29-1 to TRBJ2-1; possibly TRBD2 for D (6 bases). CDR3 length: 16 amino acids. V lost 4 bases and J lost 6, with 22 bases in between. Germline CDR1 and CDR2: SQVTM and ANQGSEA. CDR3 amino acids: CSVGRDEGLLSNEQFF. In nucleotides, the CDR3 is TGCAGCGTTGGACGGGATGAGGGACTCCTATCCAATGAGCAGTTCTTC.

This clonotype was picked up many times. The rearrangement joins TRBV29-1 to TRBJ2-1, with D possibly being TRBD2 (5 bases). The V and J ends lost 2 bases and 2 bases respectively, with 7 bases between them. The CDR3 is 13 residues long. Germline-derived CDR1 and CDR2 are SQVTM and ANQGSEA. The CDR3 DNA reads as TGCAGCGTTGAAACCGGGACCTACAATGAGCAGTTCTTC. Translation: CSVETGTYNEQFF.

This clonotype was picked up a small number of times. The chain carries TRBV12-3 or TRBV12-4 and TRBJ2-5, with D perhaps being TRBD1 or TRBD2 (6 bases each). This CDR3 has 13 residues. Trimming took off 3 bases at V and 7 bases at J, with 12 bases between the two ends. This chain's CDR3 is CASSFGGHGTQYF. The CDR3 nucleotides read TGTGCCAGCAGTTTTGGGGGGCACGGGACCCAGTACTTC.

This chain joins TRBV10-3 and TRBJ1-4; D unclear. There are 15 residues in the CDR3. Trimming pared 0 bases from V and 7 bases from J, leaving 12 bases between. Germline CDR1 is ENHRY and CDR2 is SYGVKD. CDR3 protein: CAISESSGIAEKLFF. CDR3 coding DNA: TGTGCCATCAGTGAGTCCTCGGGGATAGCTGAAAAACTGTTTTTT.

This clonotype showed up just a few times. J is TRBJ2-5 and V is TRBV9; no clear D. V lost 7 bases, J lost 11 bases, and 21 bases lay in between. Germline V gives CDR1 SGDLS, CDR2 YYNGEE. The CDR3 spans 13 residues. Here the CDR3 DNA reads TGTGCCAGCTCTCCTAACTCCCACAATGAGCAGTACTTC. Its protein is CASSPNSHNEQYF.

The chain is built from TRBV20-1 and TRBJ2-5; tentative D call: TRBD1 (5 bases). Trimming left V 3 bases short and J 2 bases short, with 16 bases between. Germline values: CDR1 DFQATT, CDR2 SNEGSKA (reference sequence). The CDR3 runs to 15 residues. The CDR3 here is CSASTGELFQETQYF. CDR3 sequence (DNA): TGCAGTGCTAGTACAGGCGAGTTATTTCAAGAGACCCAGTACTTC.

The chain is built from TRBV10-3 and TRBJ2-1; D is unresolved. Per germline, CDR1 ENHRY and CDR2 SYGVKD. This CDR3 has 13 residues. Trimming removed 5 bases from V and 2 bases from J, with 7 bases in between. This chain's CDR3 is CAISPEAYNEQFF. The DNA of the CDR3 is TGTGCCATCAGTCCAGAGGCCTACAATGAGCAGTTCTTC.

The V gene is TRBV2, the J gene TRBJ2-3, with 7 nucleotides matching TRBD2. V lost 8 bases, J lost 2 bases, and 10 bases stayed unmatched. This CDR3 region has 15 residues. Germline V CDR1 and CDR2: SNHLY, FYNNEI. The CDR3 loop is CASSGGAGFTDTQYF. The CDR3 bases are TGTGCCAGCTCCGGAGGAGCGGGGTTCACAGATACGCAGTATTTT.